The clone carrying this T cell receptor beta chain was counted many times. In TCRdb, the RT-PCR reads were re-called with MiXCR into one record per CDR3 protein. This table has almost 700,000 distinct CDR3 sequences, around 14% appearing once. Between the trimmed V and J ends, which lost 7 bases and 4 bases, there was a span of 11 bases. CDR1 SGHAT and CDR2 FQNNGV come from the germline V gene. CDR3 length equals 13 residues. Material for sequencing was memory CD4+ T cells from blood. The sequence was obtained from a female donor in good health, serving as a healthy control. The rearrangement links TRBV11-2 to TRBJ2-1, with D possibly matching TRBD2 (6 bases). For the CDR3, the DNA is TGTGCCAGCAAGCCTAGCGCTTACAATGAGCAGTTCTTC. Protein product: CASKPSAYNEQFF.